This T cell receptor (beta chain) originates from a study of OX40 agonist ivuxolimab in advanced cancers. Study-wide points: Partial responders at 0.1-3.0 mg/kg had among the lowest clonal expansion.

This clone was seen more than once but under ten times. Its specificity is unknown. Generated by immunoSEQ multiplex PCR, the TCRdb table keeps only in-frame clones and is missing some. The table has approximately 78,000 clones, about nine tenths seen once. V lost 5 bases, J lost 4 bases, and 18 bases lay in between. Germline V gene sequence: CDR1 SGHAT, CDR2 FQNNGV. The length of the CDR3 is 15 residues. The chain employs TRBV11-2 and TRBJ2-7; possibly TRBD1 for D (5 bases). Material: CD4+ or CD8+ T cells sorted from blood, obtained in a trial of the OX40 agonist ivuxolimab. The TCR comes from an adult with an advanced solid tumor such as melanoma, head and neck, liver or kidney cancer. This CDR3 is CASSQDPSGRYEQYF. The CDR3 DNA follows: TGTGCCAGCAGCCAAGACCCCTCAGGGCGTTACGAGCAGTACTTC. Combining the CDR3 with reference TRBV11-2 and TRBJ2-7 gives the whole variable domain EAGVAQSPRYKIIEKRQSVAFWCNPISGHATLYWYQQILGQGPKLLIQFQNNGVVDDSQLPKDRFSAERLKGVDSTLKIQPAKLEDSAVYLCASSQDPSGRYEQYFGPGTRLTVT.